The clone carrying this T cell receptor (beta chain) was picked up one time. Libraries were prepared by immunoSEQ multiplex PCR; TCRdb keeps only in-frame clonotypes and omits some of them. The sample holds roughly 130,000 clones, just under 95% seen once. This entry belongs to a study of control samples from healthy donors and cancer patients. The CDR3 totals 15 residues. V was trimmed by 3 bases and J by 3 bases, leaving 12 bases between them. CDR1 and CDR2 from the germline V gene are SGDLS and YYNGEE. The sequencing input was PBMCs. This TCR was sampled from a man aged 55 to 70 with colorectal cancer. The genes are TRBV9 and TRBJ1-4; unclear D gene. The CDR3 nucleotides are TGTGCCAGCAGCGAAAAGGCGAAACCTAATGAAAAACTGTTTTTT. It translates to CASSEKAKPNEKLFF.